These 19 T cell receptor beta chains originate from one sample sequenced in a study of spatial heterogeneity in lung cancer. Specified time point: blood at routine non-recurrence follow-up after resection. TCRdb re-called the 5' RACE reads with MiXCR, one entry per CDR3 protein. The repertoire includes fewer than 45,000 distinct CDR3 sequences, 10% to 13% of them detected once, and more than 15% sits in the top ten. The sample in question was PBMCs, obtained at follow-up. Source of these receptors: a female donor with early-stage non-small cell lung cancer.

The J gene is TRBJ1-2, the V gene TRBV28; D not resolved. V was pared by 2 bases and J by 0 bases, with 13 bases between. The CDR3 loop spans 16 amino acids. Per the germline V gene, CDR1 is MDHEN and CDR2 is SYDVKM. In DNA form, the CDR3 reads TGTGCCAGCAGTTTACCCTTTCTTCAGGCTAACTATGGCTACACCTTC. This sequence encodes CASSLPFLQANYGYTF.

This clonotype was found many times. In nucleotides, the CDR3 is TGCAGCGTTCGGACAGGGACTAACTCTGGAAACACCATATATTTT. The encoded protein is CSVRTGTNSGNTIYF. The chain is built from TRBV29-1 and TRBJ1-3; 8 nucleotides align to TRBD1. Germline CDR1 and CDR2: SQVTM and ANQGSEA. J gave up 0 bases and V 5 bases, and 6 bases lay outside the gene matches. This CDR3 spans 15 amino acids.

This clonotype has only a few counts. V is TRBV18 and J is TRBJ2-5; D not resolved. Deletions cut 4 bases from V and 1 base from J, with 10 bases between. The CDR3 is made up of 14 amino acids. Germline lookup yields CDR1 KGHSH and CDR2 LQKENI. The CDR3 reads CASSLLLGQETQYF. CDR3 bases: TGTGCCAGCTCACTCCTCCTAGGCCAAGAGACCCAGTACTTC.

This chain joins TRBV5-5 and TRBJ2-7; TRBD2 aligns across 11 bases. The V and J ends lost 4 bases and 2 bases, in that order; junction bases with no gene match: 5. Germline V CDR1 and CDR2: SGHKS, YYEKEE (reference sequence). This CDR3 is 15 amino acids long. CDR3 DNA sequence: TGTGCCAGCAGCACCCTAGCGGGAGGCCCCTACGAGCAGTACGTC. It codes for CASSTLAGGPYEQYV.

The table lists this clonotype with a few counts. The chain has TRBV3-1 and TRBJ2-1; 8 nucleotides match TRBD2. V lost 0 bases and J lost 4; bases outside the gene matches: 5. CDR1 and CDR2 from the germline V gene are LGHDT and YNNKEL (reference sequence). This CDR3 region has 16 residues. CDR3 in DNA: TGTGCCAGCAGCCAAGATTTGGCGGGGGGATACAATGAGCAGTTCTTC. It is translated as CASSQDLAGGYNEQFF.

This clonotype was picked up many times. The V and J genes are TRBV7-9 and TRBJ2-7; a weak D match, TRBD1 (5 bases). This CDR3 has 13 residues. Between the trimmed V and J ends, which lost 5 bases and 0 bases, there was a span of 8 bases. The V gene's germline CDR1 is SEHNR and CDR2 FQNEAQ (reference sequence). CDR3 in amino acids: CASSPQDSYEQYF. The CDR3 nucleotides are TGTGCCAGCAGCCCACAGGACTCCTACGAGCAGTACTTC.

V and J are TRBV3-1 and TRBJ2-2; 8 nucleotides line up with TRBD2. The CDR3 loop spans 15 amino acids. Germline V gives CDR1 LGHDT, CDR2 YNNKEL (reference sequence). J lost 4 bases, V lost 5 bases, and 6 bases had no gene match. The DNA for the CDR3 is TGTGCCAGCAGCAAAAGCGGGGGCTCCACCGGGGAGCTGTTTTTT. It encodes CASSKSGGSTGELFF.

This clonotype was observed many times. The chain joins TRBV6-2 or TRBV6-3 to TRBJ2-7; 7 bases line up with TRBD1. CDR1 is MNHEY and CDR2 is SVGEGT in the germline V gene. The ends lost 6 bases at V and 3 bases at J; junction bases unmatched: 11. The CDR3 has 15 residues. Here the CDR3 DNA reads TGTGCCAGCAGCCCCCGGGGTTCAGGGGGCTACGAGCAGTACTTC. It encodes CASSPRGSGGYEQYF.

This clonotype was seen only a few times. The genes are TRBV24-1 and TRBJ2-1; no reliable D call. V was clipped by 2 bases and J by 9 bases, with 10 bases between them. This CDR3 is 13 amino acids long. Germline CDR1 is KGHDR and CDR2 is SFDVKD. CDR3 DNA sequence: TGTGCCACCAGTGATTGGGAAGCTGGTGAGCAGTTCTTC. Its protein product is CATSDWEAGEQFF.

The rearrangement joins TRBV6-1 to TRBJ2-7; 7 bases align to TRBD1. Germline V gene data show CDR1 as MNHNS and CDR2 as SASEGT. The length of the CDR3 is 14 residues. Losses at the gene ends were 7 bases for V and 3 bases for J; bases not matched to a gene: 9. In nucleotides, the CDR3 is TGTGCCAGCAATGCTGGACAGGTCTACTACGAGCAGTACTTC. This encodes CASNAGQVYYEQYF.

This clonotype showed up just a few times. The V and J genes are TRBV28 and TRBJ2-4; D is unresolved. Germline values: CDR1 MDHEN, CDR2 SYDVKM. V shed 4 bases and J shed 0 bases, with 19 bases lying between them. This CDR3 has 18 residues. The CDR3 here is CASSSPVSSPLAKNIQYF. In nucleotides, the CDR3 is TGTGCCAGCAGTTCCCCTGTTTCCTCTCCTCTAGCCAAAAACATTCAGTACTTC. Combining the CDR3 with reference TRBV28 and TRBJ2-4 gives the whole variable domain DVKVTQSSRYLVKRTGEKVFLECVQDMDHENMFWYRQDPGLGLRLIYFSYDVKMKEKGDIPEGYSVSREKKERFSLILESASTNQTSMYLCASSSPVSSPLAKNIQYFGAGTRLSVL.

This clonotype has a handful of counts. The chain has TRBV28 and TRBJ1-5; unclear D gene. Trimming stripped 7 bases from V and 4 bases from J, with 14 bases between. Germline values: CDR1 MDHEN, CDR2 SYDVKM. The CDR3 loop spans 14 amino acids. The CDR3 loop reads CASKMPVINQPQHF. CDR3 DNA: TGTGCCAGCAAAATGCCAGTCATTAATCAGCCCCAGCATTTT. Based on the CDR3 plus reference TRBV28 and TRBJ1-5, the full variable domain is DVKVTQSSRYLVKRTGEKVFLECVQDMDHENMFWYRQDPGLGLRLIYFSYDVKMKEKGDIPEGYSVSREKKERFSLILESASTNQTSMYLCASKMPVINQPQHFGDGTRLSIL.

The chain recombines TRBV5-8 with TRBJ1-1; D is uncertain. CDR1 and CDR2 from the germline V gene are SGHTS and YDEGEE. V lost 1 base and J lost 2, with 18 bases in between. CDR3 length: 17 residues. The CDR3 here is CASSLLVYRRANTEAFF. In DNA form, the CDR3 reads TGTGCCAGCAGCTTGCTCGTGTATAGGAGGGCAAACACTGAAGCTTTCTTT.

At least ten counts were recorded for this clonotype. The rearrangement uses TRBV5-1 and TRBJ2-3; possibly TRBD2 for D (7 bases). Per germline, CDR1 SGHRS and CDR2 YFSETQ. The ends were cut back, 0 bases at V and 6 bases at J, with 20 bases in the middle. This CDR3 has 17 amino acids. CDR3 sequence: CASSLARRSGGYDTQYF. The CDR3 coding sequence is TGCGCCAGCAGCTTGGCCCGTCGATCGGGGGGCTATGATACGCAGTATTTT.

This clonotype turned up a few times. V usage is TRBV2 and J usage is TRBJ2-3, with TRBD2 identical over 12 bases. Germline V gene data show CDR1 as SNHLY and CDR2 as FYNNEI. CDR3 length: 14 amino acids. With 6 bases clipped from V and 6 bases from J, the junction kept 4 bases outside the gene matches. CDR3: CASRPSGGADTQYF. CDR3 DNA sequence: TGTGCCAGCAGACCTAGCGGGGGGGCGGATACGCAGTATTTT.

This clonotype was seen a handful of times. The chain combines TRBV29-1 with TRBJ1-1; no clear D. CDR1 and CDR2 (germline): SQVTM, ANQGSEA. The V gene lost 4 bases and the J gene lost 2 bases, with 8 bases spanning the gap. This CDR3 contains 12 residues. Here the CDR3 reads CSVAGFNTEAFF. The CDR3 DNA sequence: TGCAGCGTTGCGGGGTTCAACACTGAAGCTTTCTTT. The entire variable domain, with the rest obtained from reference TRBV29-1 and TRBJ1-1, is as follows: SAVISQKPSRDICQRGTSLTIQCQVDSQVTMMFWYRQQPGQSLTLIATANQGSEATYESGFVIDKFPISRPNLTFSTLTVSNMSPEDSSIYLCSVAGFNTEAFFGQGTRLTVV.

At least ten counts were recorded for this clonotype. The rearrangement uses TRBV7-9 and TRBJ1-5, with TRBD1 matching over 7 bases. Losses at the gene ends were 4 bases for V and 4 bases for J; bases not matched to a gene: 7. The CDR3 is made up of 15 amino acids. The germline V gene encodes CDR1 SEHNR and CDR2 FQNEAQ (reference sequence). The CDR3 here is CASSSTGDANQPQHF. As DNA, the CDR3 is TGTGCCAGCAGCTCTACAGGGGACGCGAATCAGCCCCAGCATTTT.

The chain links TRBV7-9 to TRBJ2-5; no clear D gene. The CDR3 runs 12 residues. Looked up from germline, CDR1 is SEHNR and CDR2 is FQNEAQ (reference sequence). Trimming took off 3 bases at V and 5 bases at J, with 7 bases between the two ends. This CDR3 is CASSLLRETQYF. The CDR3 DNA reads TGTGCCAGCAGCTTGCTTCGCGAGACCCAGTACTTC.

This clonotype has ten or more counts. J is TRBJ1-5 and V is TRBV7-2, with D perhaps matching TRBD1 (5 bases). V dropped 2 bases and J dropped 6 bases, with 11 bases sitting between them. Germline loops: CDR1 SGHTA, CDR2 FQGNSA. This CDR3 has 14 amino acids. The CDR3 DNA follows: TGTGCCAGCAGCTTACAGAGGGACGGTCAGCCCCAGCATTTT. This codes for CASSLQRDGQPQHF.